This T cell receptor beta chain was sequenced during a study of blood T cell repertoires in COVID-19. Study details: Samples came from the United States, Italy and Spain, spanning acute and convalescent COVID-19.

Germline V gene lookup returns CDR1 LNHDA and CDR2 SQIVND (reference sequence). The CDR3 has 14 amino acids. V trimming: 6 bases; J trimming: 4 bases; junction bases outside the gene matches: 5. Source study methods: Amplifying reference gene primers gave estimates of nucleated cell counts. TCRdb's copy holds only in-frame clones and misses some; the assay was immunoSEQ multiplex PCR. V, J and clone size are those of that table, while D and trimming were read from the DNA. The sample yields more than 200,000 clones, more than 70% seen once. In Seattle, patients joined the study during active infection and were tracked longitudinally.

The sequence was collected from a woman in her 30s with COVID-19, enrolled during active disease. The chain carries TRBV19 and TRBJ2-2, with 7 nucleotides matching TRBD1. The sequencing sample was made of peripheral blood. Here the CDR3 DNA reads TGTGCCAGTAGATCGACAGGGTTCACCGGGGAGCTGTTTTTT. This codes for CASRSTGFTGELFF. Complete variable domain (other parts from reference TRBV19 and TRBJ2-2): DGGITQSPKYLFRKEGQNVTLSCEQNLNHDAMYWYRQDPGQGLRLIYYSQIVNDFQKGDIAEGYSVSREKKESFPLTVTSAQKNPTAFYLCASRSTGFTGELFFGEGSRLTVL.